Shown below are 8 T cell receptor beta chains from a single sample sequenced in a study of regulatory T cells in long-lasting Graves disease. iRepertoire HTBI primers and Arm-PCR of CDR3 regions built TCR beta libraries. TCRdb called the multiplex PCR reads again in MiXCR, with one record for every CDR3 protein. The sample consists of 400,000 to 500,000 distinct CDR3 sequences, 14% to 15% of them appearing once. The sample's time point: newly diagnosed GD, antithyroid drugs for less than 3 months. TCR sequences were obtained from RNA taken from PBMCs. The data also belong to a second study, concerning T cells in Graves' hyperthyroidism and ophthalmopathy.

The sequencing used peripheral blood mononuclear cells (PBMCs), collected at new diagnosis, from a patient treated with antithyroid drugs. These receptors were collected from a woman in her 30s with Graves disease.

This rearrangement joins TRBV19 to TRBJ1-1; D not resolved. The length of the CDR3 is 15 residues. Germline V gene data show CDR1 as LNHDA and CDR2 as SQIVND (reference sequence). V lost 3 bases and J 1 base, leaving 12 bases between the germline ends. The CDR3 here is CASSIPRHPNTEAFF. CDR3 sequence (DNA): TGTGCCAGTAGTATCCCAAGACACCCGAACACTGAAGCTTTCTTT.

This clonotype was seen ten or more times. For the CDR3, the DNA is TGTGCCAGCAGCGTAGAAGGGACTAGCGGCTACGAGCAGTACTTC. Translated, it gives CASSVEGTSGYEQYF. The rearrangement joins TRBV9 to TRBJ2-7; 11 nucleotides match TRBD2. Germline V CDR1 and CDR2: SGDLS, YYNGEE. The CDR3 contains 15 residues. V trimming: 0 bases; J trimming: 3 bases; junction bases outside the gene matches: 2.

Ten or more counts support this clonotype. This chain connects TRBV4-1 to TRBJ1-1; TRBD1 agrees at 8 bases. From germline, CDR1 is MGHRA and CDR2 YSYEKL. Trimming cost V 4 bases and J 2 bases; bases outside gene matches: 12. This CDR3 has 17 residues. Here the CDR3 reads CASSLGTGARSNTEAFF. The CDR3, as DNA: TGCGCCAGCAGCCTGGGGACAGGAGCGAGATCTAACACTGAAGCTTTCTTT.

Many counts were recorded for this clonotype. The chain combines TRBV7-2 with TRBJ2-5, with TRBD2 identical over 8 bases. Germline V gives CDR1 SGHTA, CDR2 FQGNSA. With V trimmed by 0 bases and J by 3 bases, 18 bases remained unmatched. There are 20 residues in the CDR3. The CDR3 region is CASSLASVAAGGISEETQYF. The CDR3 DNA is TGTGCCAGCAGCTTAGCGTCCGTAGCGGCGGGGGGTATTTCCGAAGAGACCCAGTACTTC.

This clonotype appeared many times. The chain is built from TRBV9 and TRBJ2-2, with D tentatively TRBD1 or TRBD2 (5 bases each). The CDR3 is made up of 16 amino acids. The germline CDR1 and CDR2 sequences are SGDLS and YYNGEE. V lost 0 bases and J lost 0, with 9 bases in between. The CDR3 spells CASSVAVGPNTGELFF. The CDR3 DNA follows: TGTGCCAGCAGCGTAGCTGTGGGACCGAACACCGGGGAGCTGTTTTTT.

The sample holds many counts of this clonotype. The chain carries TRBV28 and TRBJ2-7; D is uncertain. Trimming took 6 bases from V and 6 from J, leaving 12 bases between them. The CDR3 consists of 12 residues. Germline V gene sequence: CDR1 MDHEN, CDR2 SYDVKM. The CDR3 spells CASSSPSSEQYF. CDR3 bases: TGTGCCAGCAGCTCCCCTTCGAGCGAGCAGTACTTC. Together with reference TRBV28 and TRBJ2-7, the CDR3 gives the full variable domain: DVKVTQSSRYLVKRTGEKVFLECVQDMDHENMFWYRQDPGLGLRLIYFSYDVKMKEKGDIPEGYSVSREKKERFSLILESASTNQTSMYLCASSSPSSEQYFGPGTRLTVT.

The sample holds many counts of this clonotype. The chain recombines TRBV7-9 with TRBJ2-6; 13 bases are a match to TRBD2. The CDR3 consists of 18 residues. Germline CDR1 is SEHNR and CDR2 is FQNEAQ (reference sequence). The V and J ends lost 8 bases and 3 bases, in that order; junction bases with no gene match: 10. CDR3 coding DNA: TGTGCCAGCTCGCGAGGACTAGCGGGAGAAGGTGGGGCCAACGTCCTGACTTTC. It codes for CASSRGLAGEGGANVLTF.

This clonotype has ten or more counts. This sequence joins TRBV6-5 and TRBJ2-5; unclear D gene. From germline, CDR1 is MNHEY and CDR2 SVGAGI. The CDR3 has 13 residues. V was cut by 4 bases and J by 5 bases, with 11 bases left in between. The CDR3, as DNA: TGTGCCAGCAGTTCAGGCTATGGGGAGACCCAGTACTTC. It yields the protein CASSSGYGETQYF.